A single sample gave rise to the 2 T cell receptor beta chains below, sequenced in a study of CXCR3-negative and CXCR3-positive naive CD8 T cells. The authors made the TRB cDNA libraries by 5' RACE using UMI labels. TCRdb reanalyzed the 5' RACE reads, giving one entry per CDR3 protein sequence and no DNA. This table holds fewer than 80,000 distinct CDR3 sequences. Sequencing was done on a sample of naive CXCR3- CD8+ T cells from blood. Subset meaning: CD45RO-CCR7+CD27+CD95- naive CD8+ T cells lacking CXCR3 (TNR3-). The source of these receptors is a human donor in good health. Some clones in this sample may be carry-over from other donors' samples.

The rearrangement links TRBV7-2 to TRBJ2-7; with no DNA, the TCRdb D assignment of TRBD1 cannot be verified. Germline V lookup: CDR1 SGHTA, CDR2 FQGNSA. The CDR3 extends over 18 amino acids. The CDR3 is CASSLGQGPGLSSYEQYF. Full variable domain (outside the CDR3, taken from reference TRBV7-2 and TRBJ2-7): GAGVSQSPSNKVTEKGKDVELRCDPISGHTALYWYRQSLGQGLEFLIYFQGNSAPDKSGLPSDRFSAERTGGSVSTLTIQRTQQEDSAVYLCASSLGQGPGLSSYEQYFGPGTRLTVT.

Its frequency marks this clonotype as medium-sized (0.01 to 0.1%). The chain recombines TRBV7-8 with TRBJ1-1; the TRBD1 assignment by TCRdb is unverifiable without DNA. The CDR3 runs 14 residues. Per the germline V gene, CDR1 is SGHVS and CDR2 is FQNEAQ. This CDR3 is CASNPTGGNTEAFF.